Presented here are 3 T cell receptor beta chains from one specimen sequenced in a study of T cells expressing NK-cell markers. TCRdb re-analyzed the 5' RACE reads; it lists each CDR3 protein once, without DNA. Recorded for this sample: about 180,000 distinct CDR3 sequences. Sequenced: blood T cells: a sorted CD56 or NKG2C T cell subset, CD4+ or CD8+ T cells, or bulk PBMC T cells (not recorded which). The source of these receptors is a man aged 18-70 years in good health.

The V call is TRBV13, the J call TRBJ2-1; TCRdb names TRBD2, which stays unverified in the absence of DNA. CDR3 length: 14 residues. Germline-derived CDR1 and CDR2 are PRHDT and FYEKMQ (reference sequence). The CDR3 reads CASSLRGPYNEQFF.

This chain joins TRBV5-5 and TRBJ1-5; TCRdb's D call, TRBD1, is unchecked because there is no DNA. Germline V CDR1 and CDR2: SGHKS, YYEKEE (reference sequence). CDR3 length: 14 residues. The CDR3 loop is CASSGGRGRQPQHF.

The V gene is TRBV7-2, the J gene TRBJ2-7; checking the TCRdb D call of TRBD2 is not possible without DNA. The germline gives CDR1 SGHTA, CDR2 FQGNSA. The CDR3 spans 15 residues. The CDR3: CASSLEWGGAGEQYF. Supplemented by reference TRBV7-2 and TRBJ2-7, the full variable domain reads GAGVSQSPSNKVTEKGKDVELRCDPISGHTALYWYRQSLGQGLEFLIYFQGNSAPDKSGLPSDRFSAERTGGSVSTLTIQRTQQEDSAVYLCASSLEWGGAGEQYFGPGTRLTVT.